The rows below give T cell receptor beta chains drawn from one sample of a study of blood T cell repertoires in COVID-19. The repertoire was sequenced with immunoSEQ multiplex PCR; TCRdb's copy has only in-frame clones and lacks some. The sample holds roughly 230,000 clones; around nine tenths are singletons and the top ten take about 7%. Specimen: PBMCs or T cells enriched from blood (not recorded which). These receptors originate from a man younger than 40 in a cohort exposed to, infected with or recovered from COVID-19 (not recorded which). Each CDR3 is given with its conserved first and last residue. A D gene is named only where the DNA matches it firmly. Clone size, where shown, is once, few, many, or a class for clones that have expanded.

cdr3_aa: CASSTAGAGVKDTQYF
cdr3_nt: TGTGCCAGTAGTACTGCGGGCGCGGGAGTTAAAGATACGCAGTATTTT
j_call: TRBJ2-3
d_call: TRBD2
clone_size: NA
v_call: TRBV19

cdr3_aa: CASSYPLRGPTGELFF
cdr3_nt: TGTGCCAGCAGTTACCCCCTGCGGGGGCCCACCGGGGAGCTGTTTTTT
j_call: TRBJ2-2
d_call: NA
clone_size: NA
v_call: TRBV6-6

cdr3_aa: CASRPMWDSYNEKLFF
cdr3_nt: TGTGCCAGTAGACCCATGTGGGACAGCTATAATGAAAAACTGTTTTTT
j_call: TRBJ1-4
d_call: TRBD1
clone_size: NA
v_call: TRBV19

cdr3_aa: CASSIRGQGGNEQFF
cdr3_nt: TGTGCCAGTAGTATCCGAGGACAGGGAGGCAATGAGCAGTTCTTC
j_call: TRBJ2-1
d_call: TRBD1
clone_size: NA
v_call: TRBV19

cdr3_aa: CASSDHDRADTEAFF
cdr3_nt: TGTGCCAGCAGCGATCACGACAGGGCCGACACTGAAGCTTTCTTT
j_call: TRBJ1-1
d_call: TRBD1
clone_size: NA
v_call: TRBV7-8

cdr3_aa: CAISAGGQETQYF
cdr3_nt: TGTGCCATCAGTGCAGGGGGGCAAGAGACCCAGTACTTC
j_call: TRBJ2-5
d_call: NA
clone_size: once
v_call: TRBV10-3

cdr3_aa: CASSQLQGAEYGYTF
cdr3_nt: TGCGCCAGCAGCCAGCTACAGGGGGCAGAGTATGGCTACACCTTC
j_call: TRBJ1-2
d_call: TRBD1
clone_size: NA
v_call: TRBV4-3

cdr3_aa: CASSLERIPGEQYF
cdr3_nt: TGCGCCAGCAGCTTGGAGCGCATACCGGGCGAGCAGTACTTC
j_call: TRBJ2-7
d_call: NA
clone_size: few
v_call: TRBV5-1

cdr3_aa: CASSLVSDLVVGDEKLFF
cdr3_nt: TGTGCCAGCAGCTTGGTGAGCGACTTGGTCGTCGGAGATGAAAAACTGTTTTTT
j_call: TRBJ1-4
d_call: NA
clone_size: NA
v_call: TRBV5-6

cdr3_aa: CASKGQGYNEQFF
cdr3_nt: TGTGCCAGTAAAGGGCAGGGGTACAATGAGCAGTTCTTC
j_call: TRBJ2-1
d_call: NA
clone_size: NA
v_call: TRBV19

cdr3_aa: CASSVGGGRETQYF
cdr3_nt: TGTGCCAGCAGCGTAGGCGGGGGACGGGAGACCCAGTACTTC
j_call: TRBJ2-5
d_call: TRBD2
clone_size: NA
v_call: TRBV9

cdr3_aa: CASSLGGASGEQYF
cdr3_nt: TGCGCCAGCAGCTTGGGAGGGGCTAGCGGCGAGCAGTACTTC
j_call: TRBJ2-7
d_call: TRBD2
clone_size: NA
v_call: TRBV5-1

cdr3_aa: CASSSSETWLF
cdr3_nt: TGTGCCAGCAGTTCTTCAGAAACCTGGCTCTTC
j_call: TRBJ2-1
d_call: NA
clone_size: NA
v_call: TRBV6-5

cdr3_aa: CATSRGGGAFGYTF
cdr3_nt: TGTGCCACCAGCAGAGGTGGAGGGGCGTTTGGCTACACCTTC
j_call: TRBJ1-2
d_call: NA
clone_size: once
v_call: TRBV15

cdr3_aa: CASVPAGKGGYTF
cdr3_nt: TGTGCCAGTGTACCTGCGGGGAAGGGAGGCTACACCTTC
j_call: TRBJ1-2
d_call: NA
clone_size: NA
v_call: TRBV6-5

cdr3_aa: CASSMGGANEKLFF
cdr3_nt: TGTGCCAGCAGTATGGGGGGAGCTAATGAAAAACTGTTTTTT
j_call: TRBJ1-4
d_call: NA
clone_size: NA
v_call: TRBV28

cdr3_aa: CATSRGLGQGAGNTIYF
cdr3_nt: TGTGCCACCAGCAGAGGTCTCGGGCAGGGGGCTGGAAACACCATATATTTT
j_call: TRBJ1-3
d_call: TRBD1
clone_size: NA
v_call: TRBV15

cdr3_aa: CASSLYGGNEQYF
cdr3_nt: TGTGCCAGCAGCCTTTATGGGGGGAACGAGCAGTACTTC
j_call: TRBJ2-7
d_call: NA
clone_size: once
v_call: TRBV6-5

cdr3_aa: CASSKGGEQYF
cdr3_nt: TGTGCCAGCAGCAAGGGAGGCGAGCAGTACTTC
j_call: TRBJ2-7
d_call: NA
clone_size: NA
v_call: TRBV6-5

cdr3_aa: CSVRQGAIEQFF
cdr3_nt: TGCAGCGTCCGACAGGGAGCCATTGAGCAGTTCTTC
j_call: TRBJ2-1
d_call: TRBD1
clone_size: NA
v_call: TRBV29-1

cdr3_aa: CASSIDRTTGQRKEGYTF
cdr3_nt: TGTGCCAGTAGTATAGATCGAACGACGGGACAGAGGAAAGAAGGCTACACCTTC
j_call: TRBJ1-2
d_call: TRBD1
clone_size: once
v_call: TRBV19

cdr3_aa: CASSPSAAQTNTEAFF
cdr3_nt: TGTGCCAGCTCACCATCGGCCGCACAGACGAACACTGAAGCTTTCTTT
j_call: TRBJ1-1
d_call: NA
clone_size: few
v_call: TRBV18

cdr3_aa: CASSPPAPGLLSYEQYF
cdr3_nt: TGTGCCAGCTCACCACCGGCTCCGGGACTACTGTCCTACGAGCAGTACTTC
j_call: TRBJ2-7
d_call: TRBD2
clone_size: once
v_call: TRBV18

cdr3_aa: CASSPGQGFYEQYF
cdr3_nt: TGTGCCAGCAGCCCGGGACAGGGGTTCTACGAGCAGTACTTC
j_call: TRBJ2-7
d_call: TRBD1
clone_size: NA
v_call: TRBV9

cdr3_aa: CASSHEGLRNEQFF
cdr3_nt: TGTGCCAGCAGCCACGAGGGTCTTCGGAATGAGCAGTTCTTC
j_call: TRBJ2-1
d_call: NA
clone_size: NA
v_call: TRBV3-1/TRBV3-2

cdr3_aa: CASSLARSEGKNIQYF
cdr3_nt: TGTGCCAGCAGCTTAGCAAGGTCGGAGGGCAAAAACATTCAGTACTTC
j_call: TRBJ2-4
d_call: NA
clone_size: NA
v_call: TRBV7-9

cdr3_aa: CASSSRRDGTVQYF
cdr3_nt: TGTGCCAGCAGTTCCAGGCGGGATGGGACTGTGCAGTACTTC
j_call: TRBJ2-7
d_call: NA
clone_size: NA
v_call: TRBV28

cdr3_aa: CASRGPEVYSNQPQHF
cdr3_nt: TGCGCCAGCAGGGGGCCCGAAGTTTATAGCAATCAGCCCCAGCATTTT
j_call: TRBJ1-5
d_call: NA
clone_size: NA
v_call: TRBV10-1

cdr3_aa: CASSFEGGPYEQYF
cdr3_nt: TGTGCCAGCTCATTTGAGGGGGGGCCCTACGAGCAGTACTTC
j_call: TRBJ2-7
d_call: NA
clone_size: once
v_call: TRBV7-9

cdr3_aa: CASISDRGYGTQYF
cdr3_nt: TGTGCCAGCATTTCGGACAGGGGTTATGGGACCCAGTACTTC
j_call: TRBJ2-5
d_call: TRBD1
clone_size: NA
v_call: TRBV7-2

cdr3_aa: CASSLYTGRNSPLHF
cdr3_nt: TGTGCCAGCAGTTTATATACAGGGCGAAATTCACCCCTCCACTTT
j_call: TRBJ1-6
d_call: NA
clone_size: NA
v_call: TRBV27

cdr3_aa: CASSLVTGTNSPLHF
cdr3_nt: TGTGCCAGCAGCTTAGTGACAGGGACAAATTCACCCCTCCACTTT
j_call: TRBJ1-6
d_call: TRBD1
clone_size: NA
v_call: TRBV7-9

cdr3_aa: CASSLAAAEREKLFF
cdr3_nt: TGCGCCAGCAGCTTGGCTGCAGCGGAGAGGGAAAAACTGTTTTTT
j_call: TRBJ1-4
d_call: NA
clone_size: NA
v_call: TRBV5-1

cdr3_aa: CATSVAGTDTQYF
cdr3_nt: TGTGCCACCAGTGTGGCTGGCACAGATACGCAGTATTTT
j_call: TRBJ2-3
d_call: NA
clone_size: NA
v_call: TRBV24-1

cdr3_aa: CASSSRGGGKNSYNEQFF
cdr3_nt: TGTGCCAGCAGCTCTCGGGGGGGTGGAAAGAACTCCTACAATGAGCAGTTCTTC
j_call: TRBJ2-1
d_call: TRBD2
clone_size: NA
v_call: TRBV11-3

cdr3_aa: CASSEIPPLGYGYTF
cdr3_nt: TGCGCCAGCAGTGAAATTCCACCGCTAGGCTATGGCTACACCTTC
j_call: TRBJ1-2
d_call: NA
clone_size: NA
v_call: TRBV10-2

cdr3_aa: CASSLLQALLYGYTF
cdr3_nt: TGTGCCAGCAGCTTACTACAGGCCCTACTCTATGGCTACACCTTC
j_call: TRBJ1-2
d_call: NA
clone_size: once
v_call: TRBV7-2

cdr3_aa: CASSWGVSTDFYNEQFF
cdr3_nt: TGTGCCAGCAGCTGGGGGGTCTCGACAGACTTTTACAATGAGCAGTTCTTC
j_call: TRBJ2-1
d_call: NA
clone_size: NA
v_call: TRBV7-9

cdr3_aa: CASSYSGTHTF
cdr3_nt: TGTGCCAGCAGTTACTCGGGGACTCACACCTTC
j_call: TRBJ1-2
d_call: NA
clone_size: NA
v_call: TRBV6-5

cdr3_aa: CASSLVGQNTEAFF
cdr3_nt: TGTGCCAGCAGCTTAGTAGGACAAAACACTGAAGCTTTCTTT
j_call: TRBJ1-1
d_call: NA
clone_size: NA
v_call: TRBV7-9

cdr3_aa: CASRQNPRGYGYTF
cdr3_nt: TGTGCCAGCAGGCAGAACCCTCGCGGCTATGGCTACACCTTC
j_call: TRBJ1-2
d_call: NA
clone_size: NA
v_call: TRBV27

cdr3_aa: CATSRDLGNEKLFF
cdr3_nt: TGTGCCACCAGCAGAGATCTGGGCAATGAAAAACTGTTTTTT
j_call: TRBJ1-4
d_call: NA
clone_size: few
v_call: TRBV15

cdr3_aa: CSVSGTAFEAFF
cdr3_nt: TGCAGCGTCTCCGGGACAGCTTTTGAAGCTTTCTTT
j_call: TRBJ1-1
d_call: TRBD1
clone_size: NA
v_call: TRBV29-1

cdr3_aa: CASRYSANTGELFF
cdr3_nt: TGTGCCAGCAGGTACAGTGCGAACACCGGGGAGCTGTTTTTT
j_call: TRBJ2-2
d_call: NA
clone_size: NA
v_call: TRBV27

cdr3_aa: CASSVDSSPLHF
cdr3_nt: TGTGCCAGCAGCGTAGACAGTTCACCCCTCCACTTT
j_call: TRBJ1-6
d_call: NA
clone_size: NA
v_call: TRBV9

cdr3_aa: CASSYDRGILREQYF
cdr3_nt: TGTGCCAGCAGTTACGACAGGGGGATATTACGAGAGCAGTACTTC
j_call: TRBJ2-7
d_call: TRBD1
clone_size: NA
v_call: TRBV28

cdr3_aa: CASSSTRDWGFVETQYF
cdr3_nt: TGTGCCAGCAGCTCCACGCGGGACTGGGGGTTCGTAGAGACCCAGTACTTC
j_call: TRBJ2-5
d_call: NA
clone_size: NA
v_call: TRBV7-2

cdr3_aa: CASSLHRKQETQYF
cdr3_nt: TGTGCCAGCAGTTTACACAGAAAACAAGAGACCCAGTACTTC
j_call: TRBJ2-5
d_call: NA
clone_size: NA
v_call: TRBV27

cdr3_aa: CASSQPGGTLSGAFF
cdr3_nt: TGTGCCAGCAGTCAACCCGGAGGGACCCTATCCGGAGCTTTCTTT
j_call: TRBJ1-1
d_call: NA
clone_size: NA
v_call: TRBV28

cdr3_aa: CASSVAGGPTYEQYF
cdr3_nt: TGTGCCAGCAGTGTAGCGGGAGGGCCGACCTACGAGCAGTACTTC
j_call: TRBJ2-7
d_call: TRBD2
clone_size: NA
v_call: TRBV2

cdr3_aa: CASSESGRRGNTIYF
cdr3_nt: TGTGCCAGCAGTGAATCCGGCCGGAGAGGAAACACCATATATTTT
j_call: TRBJ1-3
d_call: NA
clone_size: NA
v_call: TRBV6-1

cdr3_aa: CASSTRQGAEQYF
cdr3_nt: TGTGCCAGCAGCACTCGACAGGGGGCCGAGCAGTACTTC
j_call: TRBJ2-7
d_call: TRBD1
clone_size: NA
v_call: TRBV9

cdr3_aa: CSASHLSGRALDTQYF
cdr3_nt: TGCAGTGCTAGTCATCTTAGCGGGAGGGCCTTAGATACGCAGTATTTT
j_call: TRBJ2-3
d_call: TRBD2
clone_size: NA
v_call: TRBV20-1